This entry is about one T cell receptor (beta chain). The sample is drawn from a study of blood T cell repertoires in COVID-19. Study processing details: Reference gene primer amplification yielded estimated nucleated cell counts. Profiled with immunoSEQ multiplex PCR; TCRdb holds only in-frame clones, not every one. V, J and clone size are those of that table, while D and trimming were read from the DNA. In the table there are approximately 210,000 clones, 87% of which are singletons. The source of this sequence is a woman aged 25 to 39 who had recovered from COVID-19. The material sequenced was PBMCs or T cells enriched from blood (not recorded which).

The CDR3 protein is CASSLSQGASWSYEQYF. CDR3 coding DNA: TGTGCCAGCAGCTTATCACAGGGGGCTTCGTGGTCCTACGAGCAGTACTTC. The V and J genes are TRBV7-2 and TRBJ2-7, with 9 nucleotides matching TRBD1. The germline CDR1 and CDR2 sequences are SGHTA and FQGNSA. CDR3 length: 17 amino acids. J was trimmed by 1 base and V by 2 bases; bases with no gene match: 9.